A single sample is the source of the 25 T cell receptor beta chains below, sequenced in a study of T-cell reconstitution after alpha-beta-depleted transplantation in children. Unique molecular identifiers featured in how the TCRbeta library was prepared. TCRdb processed the PCR reads anew with MiXCR; each CDR3 protein has one entry. This sample has 200,000 to 250,000 distinct CDR3 sequences, with roughly 10% found just once. Sample: PBMCs, taken before TCRalphabeta/CD19-depleted stem cell transplant. The receptors stem from a child younger than two with acute myeloid leukemia, due to receive a stem cell transplant.

This clonotype was picked up one time. Sequence at one end of the junction differs from germline and may be a read error. This rearrangement joins TRBV5-5 to TRBJ2-2, with a tentative D call TRBD1 (5 bases). The CDR3 totals 13 residues. Germline lookup yields CDR1 SGHKS and CDR2 YYEKEE (reference sequence). DNA of the CDR3: TGTGACAGCAGCTTCTGGGGCTCCTGGGAGCTGTTTTTT. Translated, it gives CDSSFWGSWELFF.

This clonotype was detected many times. The chain joins TRBV12-3 or TRBV12-4 to TRBJ1-4; D is ambiguous. CDR3 length: 14 residues. Deletions cut 3 bases from V and 0 bases from J, with 5 bases between. DNA of the CDR3: TGTGCCAGCAGTTTCACTGCAACTAATGAAAAACTGTTTTTT. It specifies CASSFTATNEKLFF.

The rearrangement joins TRBV3-1 to TRBJ2-2; the D is unclear. V was pared by 10 bases and J by 6 bases, with 21 bases between. Germline V CDR1 and CDR2: LGHDT, YNNKEL (reference sequence). This CDR3 comprises 15 residues. The CDR3 sequence is CATCQSGSLSGELFF. As DNA, the CDR3 is TGTGCCACCTGCCAATCGGGCTCGCTATCCGGGGAGCTGTTTTTT.

This clonotype was counted ten times or more. V usage is TRBV5-1 and J usage is TRBJ2-1; 7 bases agree with TRBD2. CDR1 is SGHRS and CDR2 is YFSETQ in the germline V gene. J was trimmed by 7 bases and V by 5 bases; bases with no gene match: 9. The CDR3 covers 14 residues. The CDR3 DNA reads TGCGCCAGCAGAGAGACTAGCTATAGTAATGAGCAGTTCTTC. The encoded protein is CASRETSYSNEQFF.

The chain combines TRBV5-1 with TRBJ2-2; 10 bases align to TRBD2. V shed 3 bases and J 5 bases; nucleotides not matched to a gene: 7. CDR3 length equals 16 residues. Per germline, CDR1 SGHRS and CDR2 YFSETQ. This CDR3 is CASSSLAGAMTGELFF. CDR3 coding DNA: TGCGCCAGCAGCTCCCTAGCGGGGGCTATGACCGGGGAGCTGTTTTTT.

This sequence joins TRBV20-1 and TRBJ2-3; 10 positions match TRBD2. Germline V CDR1 and CDR2: DFQATT, SNEGSKA (reference sequence). V lost 3 bases and J lost 4; bases outside the gene matches: 4. The CDR3 is 14 amino acids. DNA of the CDR3: TGCAGTGCTAGCCTAGCGGGGGTGGCAGATACGCAGTATTTT. It is translated as CSASLAGVADTQYF.

V and J are TRBV5-1 and TRBJ2-7, with 8 bases aligning to TRBD1. The J segment lost 5 bases and the V segment lost 0 bases, leaving 7 bases of the junction unmatched. This CDR3 region has 15 residues. Germline lookup yields CDR1 SGHRS and CDR2 YFSETQ. CDR3 residues: CASSLVDRGVNEQYF. The DNA of the CDR3 is TGCGCCAGCAGCTTGGTCGACAGGGGCGTGAACGAGCAGTACTTC.

This clonotype was detected ten times or more. In DNA form, the CDR3 reads TGTGCCAGCAGTGAAGGGACAGGGGCTTGGCCCCAGCATTTT. Its translation: CASSEGTGAWPQHF. The chain recombines TRBV25-1 with TRBJ1-5; 10 positions match TRBD1. With 2 bases clipped from V and 9 bases from J, the junction kept 4 bases outside the gene matches. This CDR3 contains 14 residues. CDR1 is MGHDK and CDR2 is SYGVNS in the germline V gene.

This clonotype was seen repeatedly, ten times or more. The chain couples TRBV12-3 or TRBV12-4 to TRBJ2-5; D not resolved. The CDR3 sequence is 14 residues long. V gave up 5 bases and J gave up 0 bases, with 10 bases separating them. Written as DNA, the CDR3 is TGTGCCAGCAGTCGAGATCGGTACCAAGAGACCCAGTACTTC. Translation gives CASSRDRYQETQYF.

This clonotype occurred many times. This sequence joins TRBV5-1 and TRBJ2-4; maybe TRBD1 (7 bases). Per the germline V gene, CDR1 is SGHRS and CDR2 is YFSETQ. This CDR3 comprises 15 residues. V lost 4 bases to trimming and J lost 0 bases, with 11 bases between them. The CDR3 nucleotides read TGCGCCAGCAGCCAGGGGGGATTAGCCAAAAACATTCAGTACTTC. It is translated as CASSQGGLAKNIQYF.

This clonotype occurred many times. The chain has TRBV14 and TRBJ2-5; D is unclear. CDR1 and CDR2 from the germline V gene are SGHDN and FVKESK. The CDR3 spans 14 residues. The V and J ends lost 2 bases and 7 bases respectively, with 14 bases between them. Here the CDR3 DNA reads TGTGCCAGCAGCCAAACCAGTCTGCTCGGGACCCAGTACTTC. This encodes CASSQTSLLGTQYF.

This clonotype was picked up many times. The chain uses TRBV7-6 and TRBJ2-7; a possible D gene is TRBD2 (5 bases). The CDR3 sequence is 13 residues long. Germline V gene sequence: CDR1 SGHVS, CDR2 FNYEAQ. Trimming left V 5 bases short and J 5 bases short, with 13 bases between. CDR3 nucleotides: TGTGCCAGCAGCGGAGGATCAAGACACGAGCAGTACTTC. It yields the protein CASSGGSRHEQYF.

This clonotype was recorded many times. V gene TRBV5-1 combines with J gene TRBJ2-1, with 10 bases fitting TRBD2. Trimming removed 1 base from V and 4 bases from J; junction bases left unmatched: 14. Germline loops: CDR1 SGHRS, CDR2 YFSETQ. The CDR3 sequence is 19 residues long. As DNA, the CDR3 is TGCGCCAGCAGCTTGACCCCTCCTAGCGGGGGCCTTCCTTACAATGAGCAGTTCTTC. Translated, it gives CASSLTPPSGGLPYNEQFF.

About this clonotype itself: Possible read error: a much larger clone is one base away. V is TRBV28 and J is TRBJ1-2; D gene unclear. Germline CDR1 and CDR2: MDHEN and SYDVKM. This CDR3 is built from 14 residues. The CDR3, as DNA: TGTGCCAGCAGTTTTAGACTGTTTAACTATGGCGACACCTTC. It specifies CASSFRLFNYGDTF.

This clonotype has a count of ten or more. CDR3 amino acids: CASSYSIRRGFNYGYTF. CDR3 sequence (DNA): TGTGCCAGCAGTTACTCTATTCGACGGGGCTTTAACTATGGCTACACCTTC. The gene calls are TRBV6-5 and TRBJ1-2; a possible D gene is TRBD1 (5 bases). Germline-derived CDR1 and CDR2 are MNHEY and SVGAGI. The CDR3 totals 17 residues. Trimming pared 0 bases from V and 1 base from J, leaving 15 bases between.

This chain links TRBV7-8 with TRBJ2-5; D is ambiguous. The CDR3 has 15 amino acids. V was shortened by 1 base and J by 2 bases, with 11 bases between the two germline ends. Per germline, CDR1 SGHVS and CDR2 FQNEAQ. CDR3 DNA sequence: TGTGCCAGCAGCTTAGAAGGCCGTCCTCAAGAGACCCAGTACTTC. The encoded protein is CASSLEGRPQETQYF.

Ten or more counts support this clonotype. V is TRBV28 and J is TRBJ2-2; 8 positions match TRBD2. Per germline, CDR1 MDHEN and CDR2 SYDVKM. The junction had 5 bases not matched to a gene; V was cut back by 4 bases and J by 1 base. The CDR3 runs 16 residues. The CDR3 nucleotides read TGTGCCAGCAGTTGGCTGGCGGGAGGGAACACCGGGGAGCTGTTTTTT. It yields the protein CASSWLAGGNTGELFF.

This clonotype was counted between two and nine times. V is TRBV20-1 and J is TRBJ2-3; 7 positions match TRBD2. Germline V gene lookup returns CDR1 DFQATT and CDR2 SNEGSKA (reference sequence). This CDR3 region has 16 residues. V was pared by 2 bases and J by 2 bases, with 10 bases of the junction left unmatched. CDR3 sequence (DNA): TGCAGTGCTAGATCCCCCTTTAGCGGGTCCACAGATACGCAGTATTTT. Translated: CSARSPFSGSTDTQYF.

This clonotype showed up many times. The chain carries TRBV11-2 and TRBJ2-2; tentatively, D is TRBD1 (6 bases). Trimming shortened V by 7 bases and J by 7 bases, and 16 bases separated the two germline ends. Germline V gene lookup returns CDR1 SGHAT and CDR2 FQNNGV. The CDR3 extends over 14 amino acids. The CDR3 region has the DNA TGTGCCAGCAATTTACAGGGTAACGGCGGGGAGCTGTTTTTT. Translating gives CASNLQGNGGELFF.

The chain combines TRBV6-2 or TRBV6-3 with TRBJ2-4; D is possibly TRBD1 (5 bases). Germline values: CDR1 MNHEY, CDR2 SVGEGT. Trimming cost V 5 bases and J 0 bases, with 14 bases left between them. The CDR3 contains 16 residues. The CDR3 sequence is CASSPTGSLAKNIQYF. Here the CDR3 DNA reads TGTGCCAGCAGTCCCACAGGATCGCTAGCCAAAAACATTCAGTACTTC.

This clonotype was detected a few times. The rearrangement uses TRBV27 and TRBJ2-7; TRBD2 agrees at 9 bases. This CDR3 comprises 14 residues. The germline CDR1 and CDR2 sequences are MNHEY and SMNVEV (reference sequence). The trim removed 6 bases at V and 0 bases at J, leaving 3 bases unmatched. Written as DNA, the CDR3 is TGTGCCAGCAGGCGGGAGGGCCTCTCCTACGAGCAGTACTTC. Translating it yields CASRREGLSYEQYF.

In this sample, this clonotype turned up many times. The rearrangement links TRBV15 to TRBJ1-4, with a possible D match to TRBD1 (5 bases). Trimming stripped 0 bases from V and 1 base from J, with 9 bases between. The germline CDR1 and CDR2 sequences are LNHNV and YYDKDF (reference sequence). The CDR3 is 16 residues long. The CDR3 protein is CATSRDQGGTNEKLFF. In nucleotides, the CDR3 is TGTGCCACCAGCAGAGATCAGGGAGGAACTAATGAAAAACTGTTTTTT. Looking up the rest from reference TRBV15 and TRBJ1-4 gives the full variable domain: DAMVIQNPRYQVTQFGKPVTLSCSQTLNHNVMYWYQQKSSQAPKLLFHYYDKDFNNEADTPDNFQSRRPNTSFCFLDIRSPGLGDTAMYLCATSRDQGGTNEKLFFGSGTQLSVL.

This clonotype has only a few counts. The chain employs TRBV2 and TRBJ1-6, with 9 bases fitting TRBD1. The CDR3 contains 15 residues. CDR1 SNHLY and CDR2 FYNNEI come from the germline V gene. Germline trimming cut 6 bases from V and 6 bases from J; bases unmatched to any gene: 6. The CDR3: CASRPRTGANSPLHF. CDR3 DNA sequence: TGTGCCAGCAGACCCCGGACAGGGGCTAATTCACCCCTCCACTTT.

This clonotype was recorded at least ten times. The chain is built from TRBV5-1 and TRBJ2-2; tentatively, D is TRBD2 (5 bases). The CDR3 is made up of 14 amino acids. Germline loops: CDR1 SGHRS, CDR2 YFSETQ. With 5 bases removed from V and 4 bases from J, the gap between germline ends came to 12 bases. The CDR3 protein is CASSRPEGTGELFF. The CDR3, as DNA: TGCGCCAGCAGTCGACCAGAGGGCACCGGGGAGCTGTTTTTT.

This clonotype was counted ten times or more. This chain joins TRBV5-1 and TRBJ1-6, with D maybe TRBD1 (5 bases). The CDR3 loop spans 16 amino acids. CDR1 and CDR2 (germline): SGHRS, YFSETQ. V was trimmed by 4 bases and J by 0 bases, leaving 11 bases between them. This CDR3 reads CASSPGGSSYNSPLHF. The CDR3 DNA is TGCGCCAGCAGCCCGGGGGGAAGCTCCTATAATTCACCCCTCCACTTT.